This T cell receptor beta chain was documented in a study of shared clonotypes between healthy human individuals. Across the study: Ranging from 18 to 49 in age, donors were two women and three men. Per-donor plates numbered three CD4 naive, three CD4 memory, two CD8 naive and one CD8 memory.

Running of the assay took place at deep level. Produced via immunoSEQ multiplex PCR; TCRdb's table is partial and in-frame only. The sample includes about a million clones, 60% to 80% of them seen just once. The CDR3 extends over 16 amino acids. Germline CDR1 is SGHVS and CDR2 is FQNEAQ. Losses at the gene ends were 4 bases for V and 4 bases for J; bases not matched to a gene: 6. Sequenced input: memory CD4+ T cells sorted from blood. Subset here: CD45RA-negative fraction. This receptor was obtained from a man aged 18 to 30 in good health. The V gene is TRBV7-8, the J gene TRBJ2-3; 12 nucleotides align to TRBD2. CDR3 residues: CASSSRGTSGPDTQYF. The CDR3 DNA is TGTGCCAGCAGCTCTCGAGGGACTAGCGGGCCAGATACGCAGTATTTT. Based on the CDR3 plus reference TRBV7-8 and TRBJ2-3, the full variable domain is GAGVSQSPRYKVAKRGQDVALRCDPISGHVSLFWYQQALGQGPEFLTYFQNEAQLDKSGLPSDRFFAERPEGSVSTLKIQRTQQEDSAVYLCASSSRGTSGPDTQYFGPGTRLTVL.